This entry lists 30 T cell receptor beta chains sequenced from one sample in a study of cytomegalovirus exposure and HLA in healthy donors. The PCR was carried out with 60 Vbeta primers and 13 Jbeta primers. TCRdb keeps only in-frame clones here, not all; method: immunoSEQ multiplex PCR. The table records about 98,000 clones, around two thirds of them present only once. Sequenced: PBMCs. The source of these receptors is a male donor in good health and CMV-seronegative.

This chain uses TRBV7-2 with TRBJ2-7; D gene ambiguous. The CDR3 has 11 residues. Trimming took off 3 bases at V and 4 bases at J, with 4 bases between the two ends. Germline CDR1 and CDR2: SGHTA and FQGNSA. For the CDR3, the DNA is TGTGCCAGCAGCTTCTCTTACGAGCAGTACTTC. It codes for CASSFSYEQYF.

The V and J genes are TRBV5-4 and TRBJ2-1; D gene ambiguous. Germline V CDR1 and CDR2: SGHNT, YYREEE (reference sequence). This CDR3 contains 13 residues. The ends were cut back, 0 bases at V and 8 bases at J, with 9 bases in the middle. The CDR3 nucleotides read TGTGCCAGCAGCTTGGCGGTGGGCGATGAGCAGTTCTTC. It codes for CASSLAVGDEQFF. Combining the CDR3 with reference TRBV5-4 and TRBJ2-1 gives the whole variable domain ETGVTQSPTHLIKTRGQQVTLRCSSQSGHNTVSWYQQALGQGPQFIFQYYREEENGRGNFPPRFSGLQFPNYSSELNVNALELDDSALYLCASSLAVGDEQFFGPGTRLTVL.

The chain uses TRBV28 and TRBJ2-1; 7 nucleotides agree with TRBD2. After removal of 3 bases from V and 4 bases from J, the junction contained 12 bases not matched to a gene. CDR3 length equals 17 residues. Germline CDR1 reads MDHEN; CDR2 reads SYDVKM. The CDR3: CASSLPGGSGLYNEQFF. CDR3 nucleotide sequence: TGTGCCAGCAGTTTGCCCGGGGGTAGCGGGCTATACAATGAGCAGTTCTTC.

The rearrangement links TRBV30 to TRBJ2-3; D gene ambiguous. Germline V lookup: CDR1 GTSNPN, CDR2 SVGIG (reference sequence). CDR3 length: 12 amino acids. V was shortened by 3 bases and J by 4 bases, with 8 bases between the two germline ends. The CDR3 reads CAWSAEADTQYF. CDR3 DNA: TGTGCCTGGAGCGCGGAAGCAGATACGCAGTATTTT.

This chain uses TRBV5-6 with TRBJ2-2; tentative D call: TRBD2 (5 bases). Deletions cut 2 bases from V and 5 bases from J, with 16 bases between. Germline lookup yields CDR1 SGHDT and CDR2 YYEEEE. This CDR3 is 16 amino acids long. CDR3 in DNA: TGTGCCAGCAGCTTTTTATGGGAGTTCGGTACCGGGGAGCTGTTTTTT. Encoded protein: CASSFLWEFGTGELFF.

The chain uses TRBV9 and TRBJ2-3, with TRBD2 matching 10 bases. Losses at the gene ends were 0 bases for V and 5 bases for J; bases not matched to a gene: 3. Germline values: CDR1 SGDLS, CDR2 YYNGEE. The CDR3 sequence is 15 residues long. Here the CDR3 reads CASSVGSGRGDTQYF. The DNA for the CDR3 is TGTGCCAGCAGCGTAGGGAGCGGGAGGGGAGATACGCAGTATTTT.

The chain links TRBV9 to TRBJ1-1; 7 bases are shared with TRBD1. Germline assignment: CDR1 SGDLS and CDR2 YYNGEE. The V segment lost 1 base and the J segment 1 base; nucleotides outside the gene matches: 10. The CDR3 runs 17 residues. CDR3 loop: CASSVSPDRVENTEAFF. Written as DNA, the CDR3 is TGTGCCAGCAGCGTAAGCCCTGACAGGGTTGAGAACACTGAAGCTTTCTTT.

V and J are TRBV5-5 and TRBJ1-4, with D possibly matching TRBD1 (6 bases). V was cut by 1 base and J by 7 bases, with 14 bases left in between. CDR1 is SGHKS, CDR2 YYEKEE, per germline (reference sequence). CDR3 length equals 15 residues. CDR3 in DNA: TGTGCCAGCAGCTTGCTACGGGGGGCGGGTGAAAAACTGTTTTTT. This encodes CASSLLRGAGEKLFF. Looking up the rest from reference TRBV5-5 and TRBJ1-4 gives the full variable domain: DAGVTQSPTHLIKTRGQQVTLRCSPISGHKSVSWYQQVLGQGPQFIFQYYEKEERGRGNFPDRFSARQFPNYSSELNVNALLLGDSALYLCASSLLRGAGEKLFFGSGTQLSVL.

This rearrangement joins TRBV28 to TRBJ2-7; 9 bases are shared with TRBD1. The V and J ends lost 10 bases and 3 bases, in that order; junction bases with no gene match: 7. Germline CDR1 reads MDHEN; CDR2 reads SYDVKM. The CDR3 covers 13 residues. This CDR3 is CATTDRGSYEQYF. The CDR3 DNA is TGTGCCACCACGGACAGGGGAAGCTACGAGCAGTACTTC.

The V gene is TRBV30, the J gene TRBJ2-3, with D hard to call. Trimming removed 2 bases at V and 5 bases at J, with 11 bases between. The CDR3 has 13 residues. From germline, CDR1 is GTSNPN and CDR2 SVGIG (reference sequence). The DNA for the CDR3 is TGTGCCTGGAGTTCGTTACAGAGAGATACGCAGTATTTT. Its translation: CAWSSLQRDTQYF.

This clone was counted a few times. The chain recombines TRBV10-2 with TRBJ1-4, with D perhaps matching TRBD1 (6 bases). The germline V and J ends were trimmed by 3 bases and 6 bases, with 14 bases remaining between them. The germline gives CDR1 WSHSY, CDR2 SAAADI. This CDR3 contains 15 residues. The CDR3 spells CASSDLRGLDEKLFF. The CDR3 DNA reads as TGCGCCAGCAGTGATCTCAGGGGTCTAGATGAAAAACTGTTTTTT.

V and J are TRBV19 and TRBJ2-6; 7 bases are a match to TRBD1. Germline V lookup: CDR1 LNHDA, CDR2 SQIVND (reference sequence). With 5 bases clipped from V and 2 bases from J, the junction kept 3 bases outside the gene matches. The CDR3 spans 15 residues. In nucleotides, the CDR3 is TGTGCCAGTAGTCCAACAGGGGCTGGGGCCAACGTCCTGACTTTC. Translating it yields CASSPTGAGANVLTF.

The count of this clone is one. This rearrangement joins TRBV10-3 to TRBJ1-2; TRBD1 agrees at 9 bases. J gave up 2 bases and V 5 bases, and 6 bases lay outside the gene matches. CDR1 and CDR2 (germline): ENHRY, SYGVKD. CDR3 length: 15 residues. CDR3: CAISQGQGSNYGYTF. In DNA form, the CDR3 reads TGTGCCATCAGTCAGGGACAGGGTTCAAACTATGGCTACACCTTC.

The chain recombines TRBV9 with TRBJ2-1, with 11 bases aligning to TRBD1. The CDR3 has 16 residues. From germline, CDR1 is SGDLS and CDR2 YYNGEE. V lost 3 bases, J lost 7 bases, and 9 bases stayed unmatched. CDR3 sequence reads: CASSASGDRGWNEQFF. The CDR3 nucleotides are TGTGCCAGCAGCGCCTCGGGGGACAGGGGGTGGAATGAGCAGTTCTTC. Together with reference TRBV9 and TRBJ2-1, the CDR3 gives the full variable domain: DSGVTQTPKHLITATGQRVTLRCSPRSGDLSVYWYQQSLDQGLQFLIQYYNGEERAKGNILERFSAQQFPDLHSELNLSSLELGDSALYFCASSASGDRGWNEQFFGPGTRLTVL.

A remark on this clone: At the DNA level, this CDR3 is encoded by other sequences in the same sample as well. This chain uses TRBV7-3 with TRBJ2-1; 7 positions agree with TRBD2. Germline-derived CDR1 and CDR2 are SGHTA and FQGTGA. V lost 2 bases and J lost 4; bases outside the gene matches: 2. The CDR3 has 14 residues. The CDR3 loop reads CASSLAGDYNEQFF. The CDR3 DNA is TGTGCCAGCAGCTTAGCGGGGGATTACAATGAGCAGTTCTTC.

The genes are TRBV7-9 and TRBJ1-2; D possibly corresponds to TRBD1 (5 bases). The CDR3 is made up of 15 amino acids. The V end lost 4 bases, the J end lost 8 bases, and 20 bases lay between the germline ends. Germline V lookup: CDR1 SEHNR, CDR2 FQNEAQ (reference sequence). The CDR3 DNA reads TGTGCCAGCAGCTCAGACCCCGGCAGGGTCGGCGGCTACACCTTC. Encoded protein: CASSSDPGRVGGYTF.

This sequence joins TRBV2 and TRBJ1-1, with D unresolved. V was trimmed by 7 bases and J by 5 bases, leaving 11 bases between them. In germline, CDR1 is SNHLY, CDR2 FYNNEI. CDR3 size: 12 residues. CDR3 sequence reads: CASNRAGTEAFF. The CDR3, as DNA: TGTGCCAGCAATCGGGCGGGTACTGAAGCTTTCTTT.

Details on this clone: The junction differs from germline at one of its ends, possibly a read error. This chain links TRBV7-9 with TRBJ2-3, with a possible D match to TRBD2 (6 bases). Germline V lookup: CDR1 SEHNR, CDR2 FQNEAQ (reference sequence). The CDR3 runs to 15 residues. In DNA form, the CDR3 reads TGTGCCAGCAGCGTAGCCGGGACCGGGAGACATACGCAGTATTTT. Amino acid sequence: CASSVAGTGRHTQYF.

The gene calls are TRBV5-1 and TRBJ2-2, with 10 positions matching TRBD1. With 1 base clipped from V and 3 bases from J, the junction kept 3 bases outside the gene matches. Looked up from germline, CDR1 is SGHRS and CDR2 is YFSETQ. The CDR3 has 16 amino acids. The CDR3 sequence is CASSLQGTGDTGELFF. CDR3 nucleotide sequence: TGCGCCAGCAGCTTGCAAGGGACAGGGGACACCGGGGAGCTGTTTTTT.

The J gene is TRBJ1-1, the V gene TRBV28; D possibly corresponds to TRBD1 (6 bases). The CDR3 is made up of 15 amino acids. Trimming shortened V by 4 bases and J by 1 base, and 13 bases separated the two germline ends. Looked up from germline, CDR1 is MDHEN and CDR2 is SYDVKM. CDR3 sequence reads: CASSSPGHQNTEAFF. For the CDR3, the DNA is TGTGCCAGCAGTTCGCCGGGACACCAGAACACTGAAGCTTTCTTT.

This rearrangement joins TRBV7-9 to TRBJ2-1, with D possibly TRBD2 on 6 matching bases. The V gene's germline CDR1 is SEHNR and CDR2 FQNEAQ (reference sequence). The CDR3 covers 18 residues. Trimming pared 7 bases from V and 3 bases from J, leaving 25 bases between. The CDR3 sequence: CASNLLAAGTQGYNEQFF. The CDR3 nucleotides read TGTGCCAGCAACCTCTTGGCTGCCGGGACTCAAGGCTACAATGAGCAGTTCTTC.

The gene calls are TRBV6-5 and TRBJ2-7, with D tentatively TRBD2 (6 bases). Germline loops: CDR1 MNHEY, CDR2 SVGAGI. The ends were cut back, 5 bases at V and 4 bases at J, with 9 bases in the middle. The CDR3 runs 12 residues. The DNA for the CDR3 is TGTGCCAGCAGTGCGGACTATTACGAGCAGTACTTC. Translated, it gives CASSADYYEQYF.

V gene TRBV29-1 combines with J gene TRBJ2-7; 9 positions match TRBD1. The CDR3 contains 13 residues. CDR1 is SQVTM, CDR2 ANQGSEA, per germline. The ends lost 5 bases at V and 5 bases at J; junction bases unmatched: 7. CDR3 in DNA: TGCAGCGTTCAACGGGACAGGGTCAACGAGCAGTACTTC. It encodes CSVQRDRVNEQYF.

This rearrangement joins TRBV11-2 to TRBJ2-3, with D unresolved. Deletions cut 4 bases from V and 3 bases from J, with 2 bases between. Germline CDR1 reads SGHAT; CDR2 reads FQNNGV. CDR3 length: 11 residues. The CDR3 spells CASSSTDTQYF. Here the CDR3 DNA reads TGTGCCAGCAGCTCTACAGATACGCAGTATTTT.

The chain uses TRBV30 and TRBJ1-3; D is undetermined. CDR1 and CDR2 from the germline V gene are GTSNPN and SVGIG (reference sequence). The CDR3 sequence is 13 residues long. The V end lost 4 bases, the J end lost 0 bases, and 7 bases lay between the germline ends. CDR3 in DNA: TGTGCCTGGATACCAGACTCTGGAAACACCATATATTTT. Encoded protein: CAWIPDSGNTIYF.

This chain uses TRBV7-2 with TRBJ2-7; 12 bases are a match to TRBD2. This CDR3 comprises 13 residues. Looked up from germline, CDR1 is SGHTA and CDR2 is FQGNSA. With 4 bases clipped from V and 12 bases from J, the junction kept 7 bases outside the gene matches. The CDR3 nucleotides read TGTGCCAGCAGCTCCTATACTAGCGGGAGGCGGTACTTC. Translated: CASSSYTSGRRYF.

V is TRBV5-1 and J is TRBJ2-5; TRBD1 matches at 10 bases. The J call may be in error: the DNA end matches TRBJ2-7 better. The CDR3 is 14 amino acids. Germline V gene data show CDR1 as SGHRS and CDR2 as YFSETQ. CDR3: CASSAGQGYNEQYF. As DNA, the CDR3 is TGCGCCAGCAGCGCGGGACAGGGGTACAACGAGCAGTACTTC.

This clone occurred a few times. The chain has TRBV5-4 and TRBJ2-3; 11 nucleotides line up with TRBD2. Trimming cost V 3 bases and J 3 bases; bases outside gene matches: 6. The CDR3 has 16 residues. Germline values: CDR1 SGHNT, CDR2 YYREEE (reference sequence). The CDR3 sequence is CASSSGLAGSTDTQYF. CDR3 nucleotide sequence: TGTGCCAGCAGCTCCGGACTAGCGGGCTCGACAGATACGCAGTATTTT. The complete variable domain, with remaining parts taken from reference TRBV5-4 and TRBJ2-3, reads ETGVTQSPTHLIKTRGQQVTLRCSSQSGHNTVSWYQQALGQGPQFIFQYYREEENGRGNFPPRFSGLQFPNYSSELNVNALELDDSALYLCASSSGLAGSTDTQYFGPGTRLTVL.

The rearrangement links TRBV19 to TRBJ1-5, with 8 nucleotides matching TRBD1. Trimming cost V 2 bases and J 6 bases; bases outside gene matches: 6. The CDR3 totals 15 residues. Germline V gives CDR1 LNHDA, CDR2 SQIVND (reference sequence). The CDR3 region has the DNA TGTGCCAGTAGTATATACACAGGGGGTGGTCAGCCCCAGCATTTT. Protein: CASSIYTGGGQPQHF.

The chain combines TRBV14 with TRBJ2-7; 10 bases map to TRBD2. After removal of 0 bases from V and 7 bases from J, the junction contained 6 bases not matched to a gene. The CDR3 totals 15 residues. Germline CDR1 SGHDN, CDR2 FVKESK. The CDR3 spells CASSQDLAGEREQYF. The CDR3 nucleotides read TGTGCCAGCAGCCAAGATCTAGCGGGAGAGAGAGAGCAGTACTTC.